This T cell receptor (beta chain) derives from a study of CD8 T cells in Susac syndrome. The wider study: Active disease was present in roughly 6 of the sequenced Susac syndrome patients, and remission in fewer than 10. Patients with Susac syndrome were therapy-naive, treated with corticosteroids, or treated with intravenous immunoglobulin alone when blood was collected. Study conclusions and caveats: The total CD8+ repertoires yielded 15 to 20 Susac-specific public clones and the CD8+ TEMRA repertoires yielded roughly five.

FACS enriched CD8+ TEMRA cells, while bulk CD8+ and CD4+ were negatively isolated. Roughly 0.45 to 1 ug RNA was reverse transcribed with random hexamers. TCRdb recomputed calls from the immunoSEQ multiplex PCR reads with MiXCR, one row per CDR3 protein. The sample records roughly 110,000 distinct CDR3 sequences, approximately 93% being singletons. On this clonotype: Its antigen remains unknown.

The CDR3 runs to 12 residues. Trimming removed 4 bases from V and 9 bases from J; junction bases left unmatched: 2. Germline V CDR1 and CDR2: MNHEY, SVGAGI. What was sequenced was CD8+ T cells from PBMCs. This TCR derives from a human donor with Susac syndrome. V gene TRBV6-5 combines with J gene TRBJ2-1, with 8 bases matching TRBD1. CDR3 loop: CASSSTGGEQFF. CDR3 sequence (DNA): TGTGCCAGCAGTTCCACAGGGGGTGAGCAGTTCTTC.